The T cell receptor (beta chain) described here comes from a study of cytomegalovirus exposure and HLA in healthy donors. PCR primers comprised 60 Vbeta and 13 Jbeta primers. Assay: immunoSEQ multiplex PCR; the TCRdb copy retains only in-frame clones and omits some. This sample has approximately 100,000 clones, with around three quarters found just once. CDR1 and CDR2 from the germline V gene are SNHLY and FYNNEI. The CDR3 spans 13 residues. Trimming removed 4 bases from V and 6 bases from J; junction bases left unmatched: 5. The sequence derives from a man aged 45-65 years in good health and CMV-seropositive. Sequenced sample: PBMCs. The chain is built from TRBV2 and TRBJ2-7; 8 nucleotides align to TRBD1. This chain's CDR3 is CASSGQGTSEQYF. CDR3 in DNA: TGTGCCAGCAGTGGACAGGGGACCTCCGAGCAGTACTTC.